One and the same sample provided the 19 T cell receptor beta chains below, sequenced in a study of cytomegalovirus exposure and HLA in healthy donors. This PCR relied on a set of 60 Vbeta primers and 13 Jbeta primers. The protocol was immunoSEQ multiplex PCR, while the TCRdb copy is restricted to in-frame clones and leaves out a portion. The sample includes 150,000 to 200,000 clones, over 70% of them seen just once. The sample taken for sequencing was PBMCs. The receptors stem from a woman aged 25 to 39 in good health and CMV-seropositive.

V gene TRBV27 combines with J gene TRBJ1-5, with TRBD1 identical over 7 bases. The CDR3 has 15 residues. Germline CDR1 reads MNHEY; CDR2 reads SMNVEV (reference sequence). Trimming took 2 bases from V and 3 from J; bases not matched to a gene: 4. The chain's CDR3 is CASSLKGADNQPQHF. In DNA, the CDR3 is TGTGCCAGCAGTTTAAAGGGGGCTGACAATCAGCCCCAGCATTTT.

The chain uses TRBV9 and TRBJ2-5; 10 nucleotides align to TRBD2. The J call may not be correct, given that the DNA end is closer to TRBJ2-7. The CDR3 has 15 residues. From germline, CDR1 is SGDLS and CDR2 YYNGEE. The CDR3 bases are TGTGCCAGCAGCGTACAGCGGGAGGGTAGTTACGAGCAGTACTTC. Protein product: CASSVQREGSYEQYF.

This clone is a singleton in its sample. The chain employs TRBV6-6 and TRBJ2-1; 9 bases are a match to TRBD2. This CDR3 is 13 amino acids long. Germline CDR1 reads MNHNY; CDR2 reads SVGAGI (reference sequence). Unmatched junction bases numbered 5, after V lost 8 bases and J lost 6 bases. CDR3 amino acids: CASGLALGNEQFF. The CDR3 DNA is TGTGCCAGCGGACTAGCGTTAGGCAATGAGCAGTTCTTC.

The genes are TRBV14 and TRBJ1-1; D gene ambiguous. This CDR3 is 16 amino acids long. The germline CDR1 and CDR2 sequences are SGHDN and FVKESK. Trimming left V 1 base short and J 3 bases short, with 15 bases between. The CDR3 DNA reads as TGTGCCAGCAGCCAAGTAAGGGCGGGTTTGGACACTGAAGCTTTCTTT. Amino acids: CASSQVRAGLDTEAFF.

This clone has only a few counts. The gene calls are TRBV27 and TRBJ2-7; TRBD1 agrees at 7 bases. Germline CDR1 and CDR2: MNHEY and SMNVEV (reference sequence). The CDR3 contains 13 residues. V lost 8 bases, J lost 3 bases, and 7 bases stayed unmatched. The CDR3 spells CASRDRNFYEQYF. In nucleotides, the CDR3 is TGTGCCAGCCGGGACAGAAATTTCTACGAGCAGTACTTC.

The chain employs TRBV6-5 and TRBJ2-1, with 7 nucleotides matching TRBD2. The germline V gene has CDR1 MNHEY and CDR2 SVGAGI. This CDR3 has 15 residues. The V segment lost 5 bases and the J segment 8 bases; nucleotides outside the gene matches: 12. The CDR3 nucleotides read TGTGCCAGCAGTCACCCTAGCGGTGACACCTATGAGCAGTTCTTC. Translation: CASSHPSGDTYEQFF.

The J gene is TRBJ2-5, the V gene TRBV5-1; D is ambiguous. Germline V gene data show CDR1 as SGHRS and CDR2 as YFSETQ. V was clipped by 6 bases and J by 2 bases, with 14 bases between them. CDR3 length: 14 amino acids. CDR3 residues: CASKSVAGQETQYF. The CDR3 region has the DNA TGCGCCAGCAAGTCGGTCGCCGGTCAAGAGACCCAGTACTTC.

A few counts support this clone. This chain uses TRBV9 with TRBJ2-7; maybe TRBD2 (5 bases). This CDR3 spans 17 amino acids. Deletions cut 0 bases from V and 0 bases from J, with 16 bases between. Germline values: CDR1 SGDLS, CDR2 YYNGEE. In nucleotides, the CDR3 is TGTGCCAGCAGCGTAGGGGAGAGCCCCCGTAGCTCCTACGAGCAGTACTTC. The encoded protein is CASSVGESPRSSYEQYF.

Remarks on this clone: Other DNA sequences within the sample encode an identical CDR3. V and J are TRBV2 and TRBJ1-5, with D hard to call. Trimming stripped 2 bases from V and 0 bases from J, with 8 bases between. This CDR3 is built from 15 residues. Looked up from germline, CDR1 is SNHLY and CDR2 is FYNNEI. CDR3 sequence (DNA): TGTGCCAGCAGTGAACGGAGGGATAGCAATCAGCCCCAGCATTTT. Protein product: CASSERRDSNQPQHF.

The genes are TRBV11-3 and TRBJ2-5; D is undetermined. Trimming pared 4 bases from V and 4 bases from J, leaving 7 bases between. Germline V gives CDR1 SGHNT, CDR2 YENEEA. The CDR3 has 12 amino acids. The CDR3 DNA reads TGTGCCAGCAGCTCAAGAGGAGAGACCCAGTACTTC. This gives the protein CASSSRGETQYF.

The rearrangement joins TRBV28 to TRBJ1-2; D is ambiguous. The CDR3 length is 12 residues. The V end was cut by 6 bases, the J end by 6 bases, with 11 bases between. CDR1 is MDHEN and CDR2 is SYDVKM in the germline V gene. The CDR3 DNA follows: TGTGCCAGCAGCTTAACCCCGGATGGCTACACCTTC. This translates into CASSLTPDGYTF.

The rearrangement links TRBV27 to TRBJ2-5; TRBD2 is a possible D gene (5 bases). V shed 6 bases and J shed 9 bases, with 17 bases lying between them. The germline V gene encodes CDR1 MNHEY and CDR2 SMNVEV (reference sequence). This CDR3 spans 13 amino acids. The CDR3 loop reads CASSSDAWRAQYF. The CDR3 nucleotides are TGTGCCAGCAGCTCTGACGCATGGCGGGCCCAGTACTTC.

This sequence joins TRBV18 and TRBJ2-7; 8 nucleotides match TRBD2. Trimming cost V 0 bases and J 1 base; bases outside gene matches: 5. The germline CDR1 and CDR2 sequences are KGHSH and LQKENI. This CDR3 spans 16 amino acids. The CDR3 region has the DNA TGTGCCAGCTCACCACCCCAGGGCGGGAGGTCCTACGAGCAGTACTTC. This sequence encodes CASSPPQGGRSYEQYF.

This chain connects TRBV6-1 to TRBJ2-7; TRBD1 aligns across 9 bases. The V gene's germline CDR1 is MNHNS and CDR2 SASEGT. J was trimmed by 0 bases and V by 2 bases; bases with no gene match: 8. The CDR3 contains 17 residues. The CDR3 region has the DNA TGTGCCAGCAGTGAAAGTGCCGGGACAGGGATCTCCTACGAGCAGTACTTC. It specifies CASSESAGTGISYEQYF.

The chain links TRBV5-1 to TRBJ1-1, with TRBD1 identical over 7 bases. CDR1 SGHRS and CDR2 YFSETQ come from the germline V gene. The CDR3 is made up of 15 amino acids. V lost 4 bases, J lost 0 bases, and 6 bases stayed unmatched. The CDR3 reads CASSPGQTMNTEAFF. The DNA of the CDR3 is TGCGCCAGCAGCCCGGGACAGACCATGAACACTGAAGCTTTCTTT.

This clone has only one observation. The chain is built from TRBV28 and TRBJ1-2, with 9 bases identical to TRBD1. V dropped 2 bases and J dropped 4; count of bases not matched to a gene: 5. CDR1 and CDR2 (germline): MDHEN, SYDVKM. The CDR3 totals 15 residues. CDR3 protein: CASSLGTGSRYGYTF. DNA for the CDR3: TGTGCCAGCAGTTTAGGGACAGGGAGCCGCTATGGCTACACCTTC.

This rearrangement joins TRBV7-2 to TRBJ2-3; 14 bases fit TRBD2. The V gene's germline CDR1 is SGHTA and CDR2 FQGNSA. Trimming took 3 bases from V and 5 from J; bases not matched to a gene: 4. This CDR3 spans 16 amino acids. CDR3 in amino acids: CASSFPGTSGRDTQYF. DNA of the CDR3: TGTGCCAGCAGCTTCCCAGGGACTAGCGGGAGAGATACGCAGTATTTT.

This clone was detected only once. The rearrangement joins TRBV11-3 to TRBJ2-3, with D maybe TRBD2 (5 bases). Germline V gives CDR1 SGHNT, CDR2 YENEEA. The CDR3 is made up of 18 amino acids. V was trimmed by 5 bases and J by 0 bases, leaving 21 bases between them. The CDR3 sequence is CASSKTPRRQSSTDTQYF. DNA of the CDR3: TGTGCCAGCAGCAAAACCCCCCGGAGGCAGTCTAGCACAGATACGCAGTATTTT.

The rearrangement links TRBV2 to TRBJ2-5; 9 bases match TRBD1. With the DNA end fitting TRBJ2-7 better, the J assignment may be wrong. Germline V gene lookup returns CDR1 SNHLY and CDR2 FYNNEI. The CDR3 covers 14 residues. CDR3 amino acids: CASKGRDRVNEQYF. As DNA, the CDR3 is TGTGCCAGCAAGGGAAGGGACAGGGTCAACGAGCAGTACTTC.